This T cell receptor (beta chain) was sequenced during a study of CD8+CD57+ T cells in acquired aplastic anemia (dated by TCRdb to the late 2010s). Describing the broader study: DNA extracted from sorted CD4+ and CD8+ cells had a mean of around 3 ug, with a range of roughly 0.19 to 27.4 ug. Mean read counts for healthy donor samples were about 10.8 million for CD4+ cells and around 11 million for CD8+ cells. Broader findings and caveats from the paper: No significant difference in CD8+ Simpson's diversity was found between patients and healthy controls (P=0.060). Around 30 CD8+ CDR3 sequences were shared between patients and controls but appeared highly expressed in patients and within their immunodominant clones.

For CDR1 and CDR2, the germline V gene lists LGHNA and YSLEER. The CDR3 measures 15 amino acids from cysteine to phenylalanine. CDR3 DNA is the only sequence kept; it has 45 bases, read in frame from the first base. V and J are truncated by 1 base and 3 bases respectively, leaving an intervening sequence of 10 bases. This clonotype appeared many times. Which antigen it targets is not known. No per-base quality is available; no much larger clone lies one base away. The study deep-sequenced TCR repertoires of sorted CD4+ and CD8+ blood T cells from severe aplastic anemia patients and healthy subjects. Ficoll-Paque density gradient centrifugation was used to isolate peripheral blood mononuclear cells. CD4+ and CD8+ T cells were sorted by FACS or magnetic beads before DNA extraction. TCR beta VDJ combination and CDR3 sequence profiling used genomic DNA as the template. An Illumina HiSeq 2000 was the platform used for TCR repertoire sequencing. The original methods were these. Repertoire assessment relied on Simpson's diversity index, CDR3 size and DJ length profiles, and TRBV/TRBJ rearrangement plots. The most abundant DNA sequence in the deep sequencing data was defined as the immunodominant clone. CDR3 amino acid sequences were checked for sharing between subjects and were compared against published repertoires and the VDJdb database. Clones were called with MiXCR by TCRdb after fastp trimmed the public reads at Q25, and only in-frame beta chains were retained. Entries that share a CDR3 protein sequence are merged under the most common genes and DNA. The V and J calls here are based on TCRdb, not the publication. This sample is represented by 400,000 to 450,000 distinct CDR3 sequences; 65% to 80% of them were singletons. Clones ranked in the top ten supply approximately 3.9% of the sample.

Sequencing was done on a sample of sorted CD4+, CD8+, or CD8+CD57+ T cells (not recorded which) from PBMCs. The V gene is TRBV4-3 and the J gene is TRBJ1-5; the D gene cannot be named for sure. This clonotype was sampled from a human donor in good health, serving as a control. The DNA reads TGCGCCAGCAGCCAAGTTCTCAAGAACAATCAGCCCCAGCATTTT. The encoded protein is CASSQVLKNNQPQHF.